This T cell receptor beta chain was recovered during a study of T cells in Graves' hyperthyroidism and ophthalmopathy. RNA transcripts provided the source from which TCR beta CDR3 regions were amplified. When the TCR CDR3 underwent first-round RT-PCR, the HTBI primer set was used. TCRdb ran MiXCR on the multiplex PCR reads and lists one entry per CDR3 protein. Among roughly 510,000 distinct CDR3 sequences listed, roughly 20% were seen once. This clonotype has at least ten counts. Stable Graves' hyperthyroidism denoted no ophthalmopathy progression over 18 months. Subjects aged 18 to 65 presented with newly diagnosed hyperthyroidism of less than 2 months' duration. Investigators excluded patients with uncontrolled infection, other autoimmune disease, pregnancy or lactation. The germline CDR1 and CDR2 sequences are MDHEN and SYDVKM. The length of the CDR3 is 15 residues. The trim removed 8 bases at V and 3 bases at J, leaving 12 bases unmatched.

This TCR came from a man younger than 30 with Graves' hyperthyroidism. Sequenced material: blood. The V call is TRBV28, the J call TRBJ1-2; TRBD1 matches 7 bases. The CDR3 DNA sequence: TGTGCCAGCTCGACAGGGACCAGATTGTACTATGGCTACACCTTC. This codes for CASSTGTRLYYGYTF.